The present entry profiles one T cell receptor (beta chain) with its context. Profiled with immunoSEQ multiplex PCR; TCRdb holds only in-frame clones, not every one. The data contain almost 550,000 clones, roughly 74% of them singletons. This record comes from a study of shared T cell receptors in the human thymus. Germline V gives CDR1 SGHNT, CDR2 YYREEE (reference sequence). Trimming left V 3 bases short and J 1 base short, with 13 bases between. The CDR3 spans 15 residues. These data were also reused for a study on human thymus T cells. That work contributes: Donor material was obtained from healthy Finnish infants undergoing corrective surgery for congenital heart defects. Corrective cardiac operations yielded the resected thymus tissue. Thymic and blood repertoires appeared to display a bias in their usage of V and J genes. In unrelated individuals, thymic repertoires overlapped highly, according to related research.

This chain links TRBV5-4 with TRBJ2-5; D unresolved. The receptor comes from a boy under two years old with a congenital heart defect. The sequenced material came from thymocytes. The DNA of the CDR3 is TGTGCCAGCAGCTGTACCGACGTAGCCCAAGAGACCCAGTACTTC. This codes for CASSCTDVAQETQYF.